The sample holds a few counts of the clone carrying this T cell receptor (beta chain). One entry per CDR3 protein results from TCRdb running MiXCR on the 5' RACE reads. Here the sample spans around 53,000 distinct CDR3 sequences, roughly 14% being singletons. This record belongs to a study of T cells of healthy individuals. The CDR3 totals 15 residues. Germline CDR1 is LNHDA and CDR2 is SQIVND (reference sequence). V trimming: 3 bases; J trimming: 5 bases; junction bases outside the gene matches: 9. V is TRBV19 and J is TRBJ1-2, with 7 bases that match TRBD1. This TCR came from a human donor in good health. CDR3 in amino acids: CASSMYTGTEYGYTF. The CDR3 DNA reads TGTGCCAGTAGTATGTATACCGGGACAGAGTATGGCTACACCTTC.